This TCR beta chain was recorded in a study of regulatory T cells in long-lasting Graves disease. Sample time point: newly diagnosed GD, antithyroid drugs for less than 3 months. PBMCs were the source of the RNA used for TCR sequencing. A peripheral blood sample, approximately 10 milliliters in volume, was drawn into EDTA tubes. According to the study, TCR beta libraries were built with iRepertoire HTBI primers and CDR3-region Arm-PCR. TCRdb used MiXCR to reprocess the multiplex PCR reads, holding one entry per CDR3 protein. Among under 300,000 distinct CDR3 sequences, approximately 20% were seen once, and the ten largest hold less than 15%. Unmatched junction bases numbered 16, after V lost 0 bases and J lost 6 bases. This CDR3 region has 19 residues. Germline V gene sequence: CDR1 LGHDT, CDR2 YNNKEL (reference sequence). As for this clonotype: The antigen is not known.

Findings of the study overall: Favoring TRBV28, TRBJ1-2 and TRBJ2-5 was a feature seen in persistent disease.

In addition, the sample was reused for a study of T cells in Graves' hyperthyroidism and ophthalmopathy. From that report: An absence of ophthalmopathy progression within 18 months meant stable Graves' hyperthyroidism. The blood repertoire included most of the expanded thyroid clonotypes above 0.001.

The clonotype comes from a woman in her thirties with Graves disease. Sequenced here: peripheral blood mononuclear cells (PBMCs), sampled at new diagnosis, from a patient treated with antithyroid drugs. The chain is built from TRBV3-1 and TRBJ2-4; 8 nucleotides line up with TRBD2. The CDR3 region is CASSQEPQTSGLRGNIQYF. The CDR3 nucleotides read TGTGCCAGCAGCCAAGAACCCCAAACTAGCGGCCTTCGAGGAAACATTCAGTACTTC.